Each of the 9 T cell receptor beta chains below was sequenced from the same sample in a study of T cells in women clearing cervical HPV infection. Sequenced by immunoSEQ multiplex PCR; TCRdb stores in-frame clones only, minus some. In total, the table holds approximately 44,000 clones. The sample taken for sequencing was blood buffy coat. These receptors were taken from a woman between 18 and 70 years old with a cervical HPV16 infection that either progressed to CIN3+ or cleared (not recorded which).

About this clone itself: The CDR3 end is not reached by the read, which stops 3 residues before it; the germline J gene fills it in. The V and J genes are TRBV7-7 and TRBJ1-1; 9 bases are shared with TRBD1. The CDR3 length is 14 residues. Germline values: CDR1 SSHAT, CDR2 FNYEAQ (reference sequence). CDR3 protein: CASSLAGQGTEAFF. The DNA read from the CDR3 is TGTGCCAGCAGCTTGGCTGGACAGGGGACCGAG.

CDR3 region: CASSLYSYYGYTF. The covered CDR3 bases are TGTGCCAGCAGCTTATACAGCTACTATGGC. The chain couples TRBV11-2 to TRBJ1-2; D is undetermined. The read is 3 residues too short to cover the CDR3 end, so that end is filled in from the germline J gene. The germline V and J ends were trimmed by 2 bases and 3 bases, with 7 bases remaining between them. CDR1 and CDR2 (germline): SGHAT, FQNNGV. The CDR3 is 13 residues long.

CDR3 region: CASSSLLRQQVALHF. The CDR3 bases that were read are TGTGCCAGTAGTAGCTTATTGAGACAGCAAGTCGCC. The J gene is TRBJ1-6, the V gene TRBV19; possible D gene TRBD1, 5 bases. The CDR3 extends 3 residues past the end of the read, so its final part is completed from the germline J gene. CDR3 length: 15 residues. CDR1 and CDR2 (germline): LNHDA, SQIVND (reference sequence). The full variable domain, with the rest looked up from reference TRBV19 and TRBJ1-6, is DGGITQSPKYLFRKEGQNVTLSCEQNLNHDAMYWYRQDPGQGLRLIYYSQIVNDFQKGDIAEGYSVSREKKESFPLTVTSAQKNPTAFYLCASSSLLRQQVALHFGNGTRLTVT.

About this clone: The CDR3 end is not reached by the read, which stops 3 residues before it; the germline J gene fills it in. The chain is built from TRBV19 and TRBJ2-3; a weak D match, TRBD2 (7 bases). The CDR3 spans 16 residues. Germline CDR1 reads LNHDA; CDR2 reads SQIVND (reference sequence). The CDR3 is CASSLWGGGNNQPQYF. Partial CDR3 DNA: TGTGCCAGTAGCCTTTGGGGAGGGGGTAACAATCAGCCG. Variable domain in full (rest from reference TRBV19 and TRBJ2-3): DGGITQSPKYLFRKEGQNVTLSCEQNLNHDAMYWYRQDPGQGLRLIYYSQIVNDFQKGDIAEGYSVSREKKESFPLTVTSAQKNPTAFYLCASSLWGGGNNQPQYFGPGTRLTVL.

Worth noting for this clone: Read sequence stops 3 residues before the CDR3 end, and the germline J gene provides the missing end. The rearrangement joins TRBV20-1 to TRBJ2-3; D is possibly TRBD2 (5 bases). Trimming shortened V by 7 bases and J by 3 bases, and 14 bases separated the two germline ends. The CDR3 covers 13 residues. CDR1 and CDR2 (germline): DFQATT, SNEGSKA (reference sequence). CDR3: CSVYRGLTDTQYF. The covered CDR3 bases are TGCAGTGTTTATCGGGGTTTGACAGATACG.

On this clone itself: Read data end 3 residues before the CDR3 end; the end is taken from the germline J gene. This chain joins TRBV10-3 and TRBJ2-3, with D perhaps TRBD1 (6 bases). The V end was cut by 3 bases, the J end by 6 bases, with 19 bases between. From germline, CDR1 is ENHRY and CDR2 SYGVKD. CDR3 length: 16 amino acids. The sequenced part of the CDR3 DNA is TGTGCCATCAGTGAAAATCAGGGGTTCCTCAGGGATACG. It codes for CAISENQGFLRDT. The full-length CDR3 reads as CAISENQGFLRDTQYF.

Comments on this clone: One end of the junction is discordant with germline, which a read error may explain. The sequenced part of the CDR3 DNA is TGCGCCAGCAGCCAAGGGACAGGGGAA. It codes for CASSQGTGE. The whole CDR3 protein reads CASSQGTGEAFF. V gene TRBV4-2 combines with J gene TRBJ1-1; TRBD1 aligns across 9 bases. The CDR3 end falls 3 residues outside the read, so it is completed with the germline J gene. This CDR3 has 12 residues. The germline gives CDR1 LGHNA, CDR2 YNFKEQ.

Comments on this clone: The read ends 3 residues shy of where the CDR3 ends; the end is completed using the germline J gene. The chain couples TRBV11-2 to TRBJ2-3, with D hard to call. The germline V and J ends were trimmed by 2 bases and 6 bases, with 6 bases remaining between them. This CDR3 contains 12 residues. In germline, CDR1 is SGHAT, CDR2 FQNNGV. Partial CDR3 DNA: TGTGCCAGCAGCTTACTTTCGGATACG. It translates to CASSLLSDT. The CDR3 in full is CASSLLSDTQYF.

On this clone: The read terminates 3 residues ahead of where the CDR3 ends, so the germline J gene completes it. The rearrangement links TRBV19 to TRBJ2-4; 8 bases fit TRBD1. CDR1 and CDR2 (germline): LNHDA, SQIVND (reference sequence). This CDR3 has 16 residues. The DNA read from the CDR3 is TGTGCCAGTCTTCATCCGGGACAGGCTCCTAACTATGGT. Translation: CASLHPGQAPNYG. The CDR3 in full is CASLHPGQAPNYGQYF.